This record looks at one TCR beta chain sequence and its context. Unique molecular identifiers were incorporated during preparation of the TCRbeta library. TCRdb reprocessed the PCR reads with MiXCR, giving one entry per CDR3 protein. Of about 200,000 distinct CDR3 sequences listed, roughly 15% were seen once; the top ten hold around 14%. These data are taken from a study of T-cell reconstitution after alpha-beta-depleted transplantation in children. The sequence derives from a human donor who donated a stem cell graft to a child with acute lymphoblastic leukemia. Specimen: PBMCs from the stem cell graft donor, collected from the stem cell graft.

Written as DNA, the CDR3 is TGCAGTGCTAGAGCAGGGGCGGGCACTGAAGCTTTCTTT. It is translated as CSARAGAGTEAFF. The V call is TRBV20-1, the J call TRBJ1-1, with D possibly TRBD1 on 6 matching bases. The CDR3 extends over 13 amino acids. The V gene's germline CDR1 is DFQATT and CDR2 SNEGSKA (reference sequence). V was shortened by 1 base and J by 4 bases, with 10 bases between the two germline ends.